This TCR beta chain appears in the sequencing data of a study of PD-1 blockade in classical Hodgkin lymphoma (dated by TCRdb to the early 2020s). As for the study more broadly: Nivolumab dosing was 3 mg/kg intravenously every 2 weeks, continuing until either disease progression or unacceptable toxicity. The study used TCR beta sequencing and CyTOF to define a peripheral blood immune signature of response to PD-1 blockade in classical Hodgkin lymphoma.

For this clone: Its antigen is still unknown. No base quality information exists; no much larger clone differs at one position.

CDR1 and CDR2 were assigned from the germline V gene (reference sequence) as LNHDA and SQIVND. The CDR3 holds 15 amino acids from the cysteine to the phenylalanine. The DNA shown is the 45-base CDR3, in frame from base 1. Germline trimming: 11 bases from V, 6 bases from J; junction bases outside gene matches: 14. The full study reports these points: Lower diversity was observed in patients in whom nivolumab was started less than 1 year after ASCT, and these patients were excluded from later analyses so that confounding by immune reconstitution would be avoided. Baseline TCR diversity was reported as lower in newly diagnosed patients than in healthy donors, and lower still in relapsed/refractory patients. By C4D1, a significant rise was seen in CD4+ TCR diversity but not in CD8+ TCR diversity (p=0.0027 vs p=0.16), and the rise was most apparent among complete responders (p=0.02). The study was restricted to a single clinical trial cohort, and the causes of repertoire differences, possibly disease activity or prior therapy, were left undefined. Trial patients achieving complete response had baseline diversity similar to newly diagnosed patients, whereas partial responders and progressors had significantly lower diversity.

Genomic DNA was extracted with the Qiagen DNeasy kit from unsorted PBMCs and from negatively selected CD4+ and CD8+ fractions. TCR beta CDR3 regions were subjected to amplification by immunoSEQ multiplex PCR with primers that anneal to V and J segments. Amplification bias was minimized using a synthetic immune receptor repertoire, and residual bias was removed computationally after sequencing. As for the original processing: Repertoire diversity was quantified as the Shannon entropy index using custom Python scripts. The unsorted, CD4+ and CD8+ repertoires were each analyzed separately, with the exception of combined analyses, where CD4+ and CD8+ sequences were merged in silico. Clonal expansion was defined as at least a 2-fold frequency increase after treatment relative to C1D1, with a pseudocount of 0.5 for undetected baseline clones. Singleton clones were defined as clones with 0 or 1 copy at C1D1, and non-singleton clones were defined as clones with 2 or more copies. By matching protein sequences in sorted samples from the same patient, clones expanded in unsorted samples were annotated as CD4+, CD8+ or unknown. Wilcoxon tests on paired samples were used to test changes in diversity from C1D1 to C4D1. TCRdb limited this immuneACCESS table to in-frame rearrangements with V and J called. A share of clones is missing; checked studies link under half to unresolved V genes, and the rest is unexplained. V and J calls and clone size come straight from that table; D and trimming were deduced from the DNA. For this sample there are more than 30,000 clones; just over 75% appear just once. The ten biggest clones cover roughly 16% of the sample.

In the paper's terms, the time point label means: cycle 2 day 1 (C2D1) of nivolumab. Every trial patient had relapsed following autologous stem cell transplantation, and prior brentuximab vedotin exposure was what differed among cohorts A, B and C. The trial cohort was composed of about 60 patients with relapsed/refractory classical Hodgkin lymphoma, for whom complete response, partial response or progressive disease was recorded as best overall response. Trial patients were treated with single-agent nivolumab in the multi-cohort phase II CheckMate 205 trial. An independent review committee assessed best overall response by applying the 2007 International Working Group response criteria. PBMCs from the trial were collected at three points: immediately before nivolumab initiation (C1D1), and during therapy at cycle 2 day 1 and cycle 4 day 1. Peripheral blood was collected in 8 mL Vacutainer Cell Preparation Tubes, from which PBMCs were isolated by centrifugation and then cryopreserved.

Recombination joined TRBV19 with TRBJ2-2; 8 central nucleotides agree with TRBD2. The sample in question was peripheral blood mononuclear cells (PBMCs), obtained before the second cycle of nivolumab. The clonotype comes from a human donor with classical Hodgkin lymphoma. The nucleotide sequence is given as TGTGCCGTCGGCAATAGCGGGGCCCGGGCCGGGGAGCTGTTTTTT. Its coded protein is CAVGNSGARAGELFF.